This T cell receptor beta chain originates from a study of shared clonotypes between healthy human individuals. Between the trimmed V and J ends, which lost 5 bases and 4 bases, there was a span of 11 bases. Looked up from germline, CDR1 is SGHTA and CDR2 is FQGNSA. This CDR3 contains 13 residues. Each sorted subset replicate got 200 ng genomic DNA, roughly 27,000 genomes. Produced via immunoSEQ multiplex PCR; TCRdb's table is partial and in-frame only. The sample shows over 850,000 clones, 78% of them seen only once. Partitioning of CD4+ cells yielded a CD45RA+ naive subset and a CD45RA-negative memory subset.

The receptor comes from a man in his late teens or twenties in good health. Some clones in this sample may be carry-over from other donors' samples. The chain combines TRBV7-2 with TRBJ1-2; D may be TRBD1 (6 bases). Material: memory CD4+ T cells from PBMCs. The subset is: CD45RA-negative fraction. CDR3 amino acids: CASSPDRTYGYTF. The CDR3 DNA follows: TGTGCCAGCAGCCCTGACAGGACCTATGGCTACACCTTC. The full variable domain, completed using reference TRBV7-2 and TRBJ1-2, is GAGVSQSPSNKVTEKGKDVELRCDPISGHTALYWYRQSLGQGLEFLIYFQGNSAPDKSGLPSDRFSAERTGGSVSTLTIQRTQQEDSAVYLCASSPDRTYGYTFGSGTRLTVV.